These 15 T cell receptor beta chains came from one sample sequenced in a study of cytomegalovirus exposure and HLA in healthy donors. Primers for the PCR totalled 60 Vbeta and 13 Jbeta. Clones were read by immunoSEQ multiplex PCR, and TCRdb kept only the in-frame ones, dropping some. The sample includes fewer than 200,000 clones, about 90% of them seen just once. The sequenced sample consisted of PBMCs. The receptors were sampled from a girl under three years old in good health and CMV-seronegative.

The rearrangement joins TRBV27 to TRBJ2-7, with 14 bases lining up with TRBD2. This CDR3 has 15 residues. The germline V gene encodes CDR1 MNHEY and CDR2 SMNVEV (reference sequence). V lost 5 bases, J lost 3 bases, and 3 bases stayed unmatched. CDR3 sequence (DNA): TGTGCCAGCAGTCCTGGGACTAGCGGGAGCTACGAGCAGTACTTC. Its protein is CASSPGTSGSYEQYF.

This rearrangement joins TRBV19 to TRBJ1-1; D is unclear. Germline assignment: CDR1 LNHDA and CDR2 SQIVND (reference sequence). V shed 7 bases and J shed 0 bases, with 9 bases lying between them. The length of the CDR3 is 13 residues. Here the CDR3 reads CASTRSMNTEAFF. CDR3 in DNA: TGTGCCAGTACCAGGTCCATGAACACTGAAGCTTTCTTT.

The chain is built from TRBV27 and TRBJ2-7; D perhaps matches TRBD2 (5 bases). V lost 6 bases to trimming and J lost 2 bases, with 8 bases between them. Per germline, CDR1 MNHEY and CDR2 SMNVEV (reference sequence). The CDR3 is made up of 12 amino acids. The CDR3 sequence: CASRGLTYEQYF. Written as DNA, the CDR3 is TGTGCCAGCAGAGGACTGACCTACGAGCAGTACTTC.

The gene calls are TRBV21-1 and TRBJ2-1; the DNA was not used to check the table's D call, TRBD2. TRBV21-1 is listed as a pseudogene. The CDR3 has 17 amino acids. The CDR3 protein is CASSKALTSGRSNEQFF. CDR3 coding DNA: TGTGCCAGCAGCAAAGCGCTTACTAGCGGGAGATCCAATGAGCAGTTCTTC.

The J gene is TRBJ2-5, the V gene TRBV5-1, with 7 bases aligning to TRBD2. The germline V gene has CDR1 SGHRS and CDR2 YFSETQ. Losses at the gene ends were 4 bases for V and 4 bases for J; bases not matched to a gene: 10. The CDR3 has 15 residues. CDR3 DNA sequence: TGCGCCAGCAGCGCACTAGCGACCTCTCGAGAGACCCAGTACTTC. Amino acids: CASSALATSRETQYF.

The chain uses TRBV7-3 and TRBJ2-2, with D tentatively TRBD1 (6 bases). V shed 3 bases and J shed 7 bases, with 6 bases lying between them. The CDR3 runs to 12 residues. Germline V gene data show CDR1 as SGHTA and CDR2 as FQGTGA. The CDR3 loop reads CASSFRGGELFF. The CDR3 nucleotides read TGTGCCAGCAGCTTCAGGGGCGGGGAGCTGTTTTTT.

This clone is a singleton in its sample. The V call is TRBV9, the J call TRBJ2-7; no firm D call. This CDR3 contains 13 residues. From germline, CDR1 is SGDLS and CDR2 YYNGEE. The V end was cut by 4 bases, the J end by 4 bases, with 12 bases between. The CDR3 DNA reads TGTGCCAGCAGCACCCCCCCAACTTACGAGCAGTACTTC. It yields the protein CASSTPPTYEQYF.

V is TRBV7-2 and J is TRBJ2-2; 11 nucleotides align to TRBD1. The ends lost 4 bases at V and 7 bases at J; junction bases unmatched: 5. The CDR3 is 15 amino acids. Germline assignment: CDR1 SGHTA and CDR2 FQGNSA. As DNA, the CDR3 is TGTGCCAGCAGCTCCGGGACAGGGGGGGTCGGGGAGCTGTTTTTT. This sequence encodes CASSSGTGGVGELFF.

V usage is TRBV9 and J usage is TRBJ2-1; 7 nucleotides align to TRBD2. With V trimmed by 0 bases and J by 9 bases, 12 bases remained unmatched. The germline CDR1 and CDR2 sequences are SGDLS and YYNGEE. The CDR3 has 16 amino acids. This CDR3 is CASSVGGAGEVSEQFF. The DNA for the CDR3 is TGTGCCAGCAGCGTAGGGGGCGCGGGAGAAGTTAGTGAGCAGTTCTTC.

V gene TRBV5-1 combines with J gene TRBJ2-1, with TRBD1 matching over 8 bases. V was pared by 6 bases and J by 0 bases, with 5 bases of the junction left unmatched. CDR3 length: 15 residues. Germline V CDR1 and CDR2: SGHRS, YFSETQ. CDR3 bases: TGCGCCAGCACTCGGGGACAGGCCTCCTACAATGAGCAGTTCTTC. Its translation: CASTRGQASYNEQFF.

The chain links TRBV5-1 to TRBJ2-3; D ambiguous. The CDR3 runs 13 residues. In germline, CDR1 is SGHRS, CDR2 YFSETQ. V gave up 0 bases and J gave up 3 bases, with 5 bases separating them. The CDR3 sequence: CASSLELTDTQYF. The CDR3 DNA sequence: TGCGCCAGCAGCTTGGAACTAACAGATACGCAGTATTTT. Variable domain in full (rest from reference TRBV5-1 and TRBJ2-3): KAGVTQTPRYLIKTRGQQVTLSCSPISGHRSVSWYQQTPGQGLQFLFEYFSETQRNKGNFPGRFSGRQFSNSRSEMNVSTLELGDSALYLCASSLELTDTQYFGPGTRLTVL.

This rearrangement joins TRBV30 to TRBJ2-7; 13 bases agree with TRBD2. CDR1 is GTSNPN, CDR2 SVGIG, per germline (reference sequence). There are 13 residues in the CDR3. The junction had 2 bases not matched to a gene; V was cut back by 6 bases and J by 3 bases. The CDR3, as DNA: TGTGCCTGTCGACTAGCGGGAGGCTACGAGCAGTACTTC. Its translation is CACRLAGGYEQYF. The full variable domain, its missing parts supplied by reference TRBV30 and TRBJ2-7, is SQTIHQWPATLVQPVGSPLSLECTVEGTSNPNLYWYRQAAGRGLQLLFYSVGIGQISSEVPQNLSASRPQDRQFILSSKKLLLSDSGFYLCACRLAGGYEQYFGPGTRLTVT.

This chain links TRBV7-9 with TRBJ1-2; D possibly corresponds to TRBD1 (6 bases). From germline, CDR1 is SEHNR and CDR2 FQNEAQ (reference sequence). Trimming pared 1 base from V and 6 bases from J, leaving 24 bases between. This CDR3 contains 18 residues. The CDR3 is CASSLGPTPGARGDGYTF. DNA of the CDR3: TGTGCCAGCAGCTTAGGTCCCACACCAGGGGCCAGAGGGGATGGCTACACCTTC.

J is TRBJ2-7 and V is TRBV6-5; 7 nucleotides agree with TRBD1. From germline, CDR1 is MNHEY and CDR2 SVGAGI. Trimming cost V 0 bases and J 3 bases; bases outside gene matches: 8. CDR3 length equals 16 residues. CDR3 region: CASSYSTGTVGYEQYF. CDR3 DNA: TGTGCCAGCAGTTACTCTACCGGGACAGTAGGCTACGAGCAGTACTTC.

The chain joins TRBV5-1 to TRBJ2-3; possibly TRBD1 for D (6 bases). Looked up from germline, CDR1 is SGHRS and CDR2 is YFSETQ. V gave up 3 bases and J gave up 1 base, with 12 bases separating them. This CDR3 contains 15 residues. CDR3 sequence (DNA): TGCGCCAGCAGCTATGGGACATCCGGCACAGATACGCAGTATTTT. Its translation: CASSYGTSGTDTQYF. The complete variable domain, with remaining parts taken from reference TRBV5-1 and TRBJ2-3, reads KAGVTQTPRYLIKTRGQQVTLSCSPISGHRSVSWYQQTPGQGLQFLFEYFSETQRNKGNFPGRFSGRQFSNSRSEMNVSTLELGDSALYLCASSYGTSGTDTQYFGPGTRLTVL.